A single sample is the source of the 10 T cell receptor beta chains below, sequenced in a study of somatic mutations in cytotoxic T cells in rheumatoid arthritis. TCRdb keeps only in-frame clones here, not all; method: immunoSEQ multiplex PCR. The table records just under 20,000 clones, approximately 80% of them present only once. Sequenced material: CD8+ T cells sorted from blood. All receptors derive from a woman between 50 and 59 years old in good health.

This chain joins TRBV9 and TRBJ1-3; weak D call: TRBD1 (6 bases). Trimming took off 2 bases at V and 0 bases at J, with 12 bases between the two ends. The V gene's germline CDR1 is SGDLS and CDR2 YYNGEE. This CDR3 comprises 16 residues. In DNA form, the CDR3 reads TGTGCCAGCAGCGTGAACAGGGATAACTCTGGAAACACCATATATTTT. Translated, it gives CASSVNRDNSGNTIYF.

The rearrangement links TRBV2 to TRBJ2-5, with 8 nucleotides matching TRBD2. V lost 0 bases to trimming and J lost 5 bases; unmatched junction nucleotides: 5. The CDR3 covers 15 residues. Germline values: CDR1 SNHLY, CDR2 FYNNEI. The CDR3, as DNA: TGTGCCAGCAGTGAAGCGCTTCGGGAGGGCGAGACCCAGTACTTC. It is translated as CASSEALREGETQYF.

This clone was observed a few times. The rearrangement links TRBV4-1 to TRBJ1-1; D is possibly TRBD1 (6 bases). The germline V gene has CDR1 MGHRA and CDR2 YSYEKL. V dropped 5 bases and J dropped 2 bases, with 18 bases sitting between them. The CDR3 totals 16 residues. The CDR3 region is CASSFRPGTINTEAFF. Written as DNA, the CDR3 is TGCGCCAGCAGCTTCCGGCCCGGGACAATAAACACTGAAGCTTTCTTT.

The V gene is TRBV6-1, the J gene TRBJ1-4; weak D call: TRBD1 (6 bases). V was pared by 3 bases and J by 4 bases, with 9 bases between. Looked up from germline, CDR1 is MNHNS and CDR2 is SASEGT. The CDR3 has 14 amino acids. The CDR3, as DNA: TGTGCCAGCAGTGAGACAGGCCTTAATGAAAAACTGTTTTTT. Its protein is CASSETGLNEKLFF.

This clone was seen once. The CDR3 DNA is TGTGCCAGCAGCTCATTGGGGGGCGGCGGAGATACGCAGTATTTT. This gives the protein CASSSLGGGGDTQYF. The chain links TRBV5-5 to TRBJ2-3; D might be TRBD1 or TRBD2, each matching 6 bases. Germline CDR1 is SGHKS and CDR2 is YYEKEE (reference sequence). The CDR3 is made up of 15 amino acids. Trimming stripped 3 bases from V and 5 bases from J, with 16 bases between.

The CDR3 reads CASSLGGRGSNEQFF. The DNA of the CDR3 is TGTGCCAGCAGCTTGGGCGGGAGGGGGTCCAATGAGCAGTTCTTC. This rearrangement joins TRBV11-3 to TRBJ2-1; 9 bases align to TRBD2. Germline V lookup: CDR1 SGHNT, CDR2 YENEEA. CDR3 length: 15 residues. V dropped 3 bases and J dropped 6; count of bases not matched to a gene: 6.

The CDR3 bases are TGTGCCAGCAGCACACGACTAGCGGGGGGGCAAGAGACCCAGTACTTC. Its protein product is CASSTRLAGGQETQYF. This sequence joins TRBV9 and TRBJ2-5; TRBD2 agrees at 14 bases. The CDR3 runs 16 residues. The germline V gene encodes CDR1 SGDLS and CDR2 YYNGEE. Unmatched junction bases numbered 4, after V lost 4 bases and J lost 2 bases.

J is TRBJ2-7 and V is TRBV4-1; the match to TRBD2 covers 11 bases. The J segment lost 3 bases and the V segment lost 0 bases, leaving 4 bases of the junction unmatched. Germline V gives CDR1 MGHRA, CDR2 YSYEKL. This CDR3 has 16 amino acids. The CDR3 coding sequence is TGCGCCAGCAGCCAAGAGGGGACTAGCGGCTACTACGAGCAGTACTTC. This translates into CASSQEGTSGYYEQYF.

The gene calls are TRBV30 and TRBJ2-1, with TRBD2 identical over 7 bases. The CDR3 has 16 amino acids. The ends lost 1 base at V and 6 bases at J; junction bases unmatched: 12. Germline CDR1 GTSNPN, CDR2 SVGIG (reference sequence). CDR3 DNA sequence: TGTGCCTGGAGTGAGGTTGCAGCGGGGCTTGCCAATGAGCAGTTCTTC. This encodes CAWSEVAAGLANEQFF.

This clone was picked up one time. The chain couples TRBV7-8 to TRBJ1-1, with 11 bases aligning to TRBD1. The V gene's germline CDR1 is SGHVS and CDR2 FQNEAQ. The CDR3 length is 19 residues. V was clipped by 0 bases and J by 3 bases; unmatched bases: 12. The CDR3 sequence is CASSLAGTGTGGLYTEAFF. CDR3 bases: TGTGCCAGCAGCTTAGCGGGGACCGGGACAGGGGGATTGTACACTGAAGCTTTCTTT.